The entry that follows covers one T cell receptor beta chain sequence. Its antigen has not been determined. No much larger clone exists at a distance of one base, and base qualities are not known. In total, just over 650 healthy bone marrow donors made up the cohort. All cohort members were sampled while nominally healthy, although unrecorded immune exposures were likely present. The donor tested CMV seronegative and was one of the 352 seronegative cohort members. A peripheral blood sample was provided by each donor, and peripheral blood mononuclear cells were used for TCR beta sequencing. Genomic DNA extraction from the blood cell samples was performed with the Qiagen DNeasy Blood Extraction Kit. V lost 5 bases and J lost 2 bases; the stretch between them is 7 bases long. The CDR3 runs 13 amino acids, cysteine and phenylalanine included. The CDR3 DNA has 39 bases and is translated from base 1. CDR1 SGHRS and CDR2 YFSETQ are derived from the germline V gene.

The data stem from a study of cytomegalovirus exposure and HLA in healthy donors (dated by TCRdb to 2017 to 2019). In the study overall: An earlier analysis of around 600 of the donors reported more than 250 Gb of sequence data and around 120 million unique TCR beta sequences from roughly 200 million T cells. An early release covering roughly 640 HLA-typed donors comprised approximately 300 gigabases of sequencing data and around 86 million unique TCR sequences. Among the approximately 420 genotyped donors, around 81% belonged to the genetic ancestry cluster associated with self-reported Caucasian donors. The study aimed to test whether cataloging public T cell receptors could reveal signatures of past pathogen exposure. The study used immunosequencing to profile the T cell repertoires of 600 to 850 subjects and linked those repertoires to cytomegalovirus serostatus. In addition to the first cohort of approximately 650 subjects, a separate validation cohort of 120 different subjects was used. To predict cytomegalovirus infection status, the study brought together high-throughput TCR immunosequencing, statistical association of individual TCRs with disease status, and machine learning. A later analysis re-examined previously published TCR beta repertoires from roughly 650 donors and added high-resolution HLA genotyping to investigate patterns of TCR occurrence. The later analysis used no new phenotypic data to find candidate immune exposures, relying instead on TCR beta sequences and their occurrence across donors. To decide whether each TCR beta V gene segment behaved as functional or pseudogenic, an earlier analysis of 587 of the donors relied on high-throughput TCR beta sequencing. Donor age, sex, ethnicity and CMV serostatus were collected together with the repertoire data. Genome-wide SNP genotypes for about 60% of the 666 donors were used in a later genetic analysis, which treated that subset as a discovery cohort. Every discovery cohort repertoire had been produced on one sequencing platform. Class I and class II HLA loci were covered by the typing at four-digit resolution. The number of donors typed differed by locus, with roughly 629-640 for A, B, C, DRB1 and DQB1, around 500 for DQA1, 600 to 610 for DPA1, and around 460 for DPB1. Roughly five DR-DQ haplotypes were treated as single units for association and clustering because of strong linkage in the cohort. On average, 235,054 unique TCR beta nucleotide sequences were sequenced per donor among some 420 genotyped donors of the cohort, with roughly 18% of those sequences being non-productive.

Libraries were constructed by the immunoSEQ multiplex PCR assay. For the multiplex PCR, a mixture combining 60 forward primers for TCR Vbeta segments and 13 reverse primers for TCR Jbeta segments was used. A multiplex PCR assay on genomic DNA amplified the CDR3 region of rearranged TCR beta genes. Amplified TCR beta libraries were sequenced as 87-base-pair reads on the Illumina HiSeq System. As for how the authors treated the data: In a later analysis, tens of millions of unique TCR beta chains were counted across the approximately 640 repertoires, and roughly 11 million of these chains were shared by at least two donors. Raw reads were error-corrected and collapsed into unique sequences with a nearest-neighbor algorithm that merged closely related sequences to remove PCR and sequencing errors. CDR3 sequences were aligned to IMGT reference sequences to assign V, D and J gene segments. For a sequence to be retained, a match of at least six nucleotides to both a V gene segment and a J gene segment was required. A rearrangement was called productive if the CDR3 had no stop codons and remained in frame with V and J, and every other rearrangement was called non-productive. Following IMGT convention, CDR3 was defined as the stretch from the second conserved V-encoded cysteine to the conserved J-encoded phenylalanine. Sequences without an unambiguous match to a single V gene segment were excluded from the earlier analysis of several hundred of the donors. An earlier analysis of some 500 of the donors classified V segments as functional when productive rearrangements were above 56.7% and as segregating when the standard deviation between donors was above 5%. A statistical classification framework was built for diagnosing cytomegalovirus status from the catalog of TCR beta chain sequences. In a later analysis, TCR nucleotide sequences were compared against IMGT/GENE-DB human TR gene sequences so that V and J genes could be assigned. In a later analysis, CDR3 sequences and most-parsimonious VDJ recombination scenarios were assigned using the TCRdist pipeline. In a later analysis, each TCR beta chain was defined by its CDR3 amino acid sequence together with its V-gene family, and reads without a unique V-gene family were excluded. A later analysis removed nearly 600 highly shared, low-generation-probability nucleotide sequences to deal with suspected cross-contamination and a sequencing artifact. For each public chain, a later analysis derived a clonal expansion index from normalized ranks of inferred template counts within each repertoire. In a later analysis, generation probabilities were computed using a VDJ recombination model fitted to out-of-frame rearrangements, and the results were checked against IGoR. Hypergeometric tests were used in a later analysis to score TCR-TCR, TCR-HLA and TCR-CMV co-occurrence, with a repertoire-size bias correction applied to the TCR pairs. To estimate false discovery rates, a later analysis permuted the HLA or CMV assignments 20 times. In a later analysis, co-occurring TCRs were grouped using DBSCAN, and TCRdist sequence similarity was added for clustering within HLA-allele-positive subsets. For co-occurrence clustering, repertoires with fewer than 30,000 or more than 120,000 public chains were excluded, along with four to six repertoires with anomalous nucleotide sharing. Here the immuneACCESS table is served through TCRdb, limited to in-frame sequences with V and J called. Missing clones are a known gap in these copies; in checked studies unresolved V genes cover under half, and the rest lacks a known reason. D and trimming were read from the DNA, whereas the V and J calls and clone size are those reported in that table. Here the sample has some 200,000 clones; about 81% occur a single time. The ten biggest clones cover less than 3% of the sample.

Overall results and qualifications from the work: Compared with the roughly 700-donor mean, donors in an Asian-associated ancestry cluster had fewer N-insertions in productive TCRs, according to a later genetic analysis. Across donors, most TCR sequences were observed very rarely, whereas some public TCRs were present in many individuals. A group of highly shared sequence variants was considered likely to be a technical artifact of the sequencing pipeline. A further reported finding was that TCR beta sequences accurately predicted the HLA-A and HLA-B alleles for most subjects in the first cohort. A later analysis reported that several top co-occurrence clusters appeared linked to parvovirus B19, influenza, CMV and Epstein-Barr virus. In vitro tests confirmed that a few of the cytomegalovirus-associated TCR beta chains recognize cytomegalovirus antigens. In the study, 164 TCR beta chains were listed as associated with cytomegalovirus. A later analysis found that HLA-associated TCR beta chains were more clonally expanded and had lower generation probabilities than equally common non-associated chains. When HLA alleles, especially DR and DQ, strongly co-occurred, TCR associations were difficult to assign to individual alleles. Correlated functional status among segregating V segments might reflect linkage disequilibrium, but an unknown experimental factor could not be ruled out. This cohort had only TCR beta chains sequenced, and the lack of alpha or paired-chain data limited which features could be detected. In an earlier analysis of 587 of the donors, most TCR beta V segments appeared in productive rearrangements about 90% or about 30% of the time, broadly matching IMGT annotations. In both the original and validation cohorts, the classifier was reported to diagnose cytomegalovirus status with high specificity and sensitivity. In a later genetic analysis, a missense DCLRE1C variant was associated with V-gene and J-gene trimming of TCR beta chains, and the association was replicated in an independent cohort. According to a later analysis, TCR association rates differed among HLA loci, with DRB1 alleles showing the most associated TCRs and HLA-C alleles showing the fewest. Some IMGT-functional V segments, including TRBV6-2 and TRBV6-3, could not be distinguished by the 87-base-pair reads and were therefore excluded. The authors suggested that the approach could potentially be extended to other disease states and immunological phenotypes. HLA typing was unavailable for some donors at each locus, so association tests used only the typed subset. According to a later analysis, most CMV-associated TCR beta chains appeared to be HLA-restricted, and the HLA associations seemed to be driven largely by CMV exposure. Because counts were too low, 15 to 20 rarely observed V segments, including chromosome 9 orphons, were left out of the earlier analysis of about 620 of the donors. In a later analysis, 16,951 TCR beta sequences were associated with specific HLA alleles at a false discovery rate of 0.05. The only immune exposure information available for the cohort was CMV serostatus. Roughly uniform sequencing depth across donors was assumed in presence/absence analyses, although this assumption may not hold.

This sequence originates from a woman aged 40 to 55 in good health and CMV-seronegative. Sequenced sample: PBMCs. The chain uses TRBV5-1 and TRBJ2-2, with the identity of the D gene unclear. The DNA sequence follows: TGCGCCAGCAGAGCAATAAACACCGGGGAGCTGTTTTTT. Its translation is CASRAINTGELFF. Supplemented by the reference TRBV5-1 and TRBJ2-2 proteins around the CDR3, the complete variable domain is KAGVTQTPRYLIKTRGQQVTLSCSPISGHRSVSWYQQTPGQGLQFLFEYFSETQRNKGNFPGRFSGRQFSNSRSEMNVSTLELGDSALYLCASRAINTGELFFGEGSRLTVL.